What follows are 16 T cell receptor beta chains derived from one specimen sequenced in a study. TCRdb independently ran MiXCR on the 5' RACE reads; one entry per CDR3 protein. The sample records approximately 41,000 distinct CDR3 sequences, less than 35% being singletons. The sequenced material came from memory CD4+ T cells sorted from a lymph node. Specified subset: memory CD4+ T cells, CD4+CD45RO+CD25-. The receptors were sampled from a female donor with breast cancer.

This clonotype showed up just a few times. The chain employs TRBV4-1 and TRBJ1-4, with D possibly TRBD1 on 5 matching bases. The CDR3 is 16 amino acids. Germline CDR1 reads MGHRA; CDR2 reads YSYEKL. Trimming cost V 0 bases and J 10 bases, with 18 bases left between them. CDR3 sequence: CASSQDVAGGRGKLFF. The CDR3 nucleotides are TGCGCCAGCAGCCAAGACGTCGCGGGGGGGAGAGGAAAACTGTTTTTT.

This clonotype was counted between two and nine times. The rearrangement uses TRBV7-8 and TRBJ2-7; D unresolved. CDR1 is SGHVS and CDR2 is FQNEAQ in the germline V gene. This CDR3 comprises 15 residues. Trimming took 2 bases from V and 7 from J, leaving 18 bases between them. The CDR3 loop is CASSLSFSVTREQYF. CDR3 in DNA: TGTGCCAGCAGCTTATCTTTTTCGGTGACAAGGGAGCAGTACTTC.

This clonotype has just a few counts. V and J are TRBV7-9 and TRBJ2-7; 10 bases are shared with TRBD2. CDR3 length equals 14 residues. The V and J ends lost 2 bases and 4 bases, in that order; junction bases with no gene match: 2. Germline CDR1 reads SEHNR; CDR2 reads FQNEAQ (reference sequence). The CDR3 region has the DNA TGTGCCAGCAGCTTAACTAGCGGGGCATACGAGCAGTACTTC. Protein sequence: CASSLTSGAYEQYF.

This clonotype was seen a handful of times. The chain employs TRBV7-6 and TRBJ2-2, with D possibly being TRBD1 or TRBD2 (5 bases each). The CDR3 extends over 18 amino acids. The ends were cut back, 0 bases at V and 1 base at J, with 15 bases in the middle. Germline V CDR1 and CDR2: SGHVS, FNYEAQ. This CDR3 reads CASSLATGTAQNTGELFF. The DNA for the CDR3 is TGTGCCAGCAGCTTAGCAACTGGGACGGCACAGAACACCGGGGAGCTGTTTTTT.

This clonotype was seen a handful of times. The V gene is TRBV6-6, the J gene TRBJ1-5; 10 nucleotides align to TRBD1. Germline CDR1 reads MNHNY; CDR2 reads SVGAGI (reference sequence). Trimming took 2 bases from V and 5 from J; bases not matched to a gene: 6. This CDR3 comprises 16 residues. In DNA, the CDR3 is TGTGCCAGCAGTTACGTCCGACAGGGGGCGGATCAGCCCCAGCATTTT. It codes for CASSYVRQGADQPQHF.

This clonotype came up a few times. The rearrangement links TRBV10-3 to TRBJ2-1; 10 bases map to TRBD1. Germline V lookup: CDR1 ENHRY, CDR2 SYGVKD. The CDR3 has 13 residues. V was pared by 6 bases and J by 5 bases, with 1 base of the junction left unmatched. The chain's CDR3 is CAIRGQGNNEQFF. Here the CDR3 DNA reads TGTGCCATCAGGGGACAGGGGAACAATGAGCAGTTCTTC.

This chain links TRBV5-6 with TRBJ1-1; D is possibly TRBD1 (5 bases). Trimming removed 3 bases from V and 3 bases from J, with 6 bases in between. This CDR3 spans 12 amino acids. Per the germline V gene, CDR1 is SGHDT and CDR2 is YYEEEE. CDR3 in amino acids: CASSSGHTEAFF. The CDR3 coding sequence is TGTGCCAGCAGCTCGGGACACACTGAAGCTTTCTTT. The full variable domain, completed using reference TRBV5-6 and TRBJ1-1, is DAGVTQSPTHLIKTRGQQVTLRCSPKSGHDTVSWYQQALGQGPQFIFQYYEEEERQRGNFPDRFSGHQFPNYSSELNVNALLLGDSALYLCASSSGHTEAFFGQGTRLTVV.

The chain carries TRBV7-2 and TRBJ1-1; 9 bases are shared with TRBD1. The length of the CDR3 is 14 residues. V shed 4 bases, J shed 8 bases, and the junction held 8 bases outside the gene matches. In germline, CDR1 is SGHTA, CDR2 FQGNSA. CDR3 loop: CASSSFGTGREAFF. CDR3 nucleotide sequence: TGTGCCAGCAGCTCCTTCGGGACAGGGAGAGAAGCTTTCTTT.

The gene calls are TRBV7-3 and TRBJ1-2, with D perhaps TRBD1 (6 bases). Germline values: CDR1 SGHTA, CDR2 FQGTGA. V was pared by 5 bases and J by 7 bases, with 8 bases between. The length of the CDR3 is 11 residues. CDR3 loop: CASSAGAGYTF. For the CDR3, the DNA is TGTGCCAGCAGCGCGGGGGCTGGCTACACCTTC.

This chain connects TRBV12-3 or TRBV12-4 to TRBJ1-2, with 9 positions matching TRBD1. The CDR3 has 13 amino acids. With 7 bases clipped from V and 6 bases from J, the junction kept 6 bases outside the gene matches. CDR3 coding DNA: TGTGCCAGCAACCCGGGACAGGGCCATGGCTACACCTTC. Encoded protein: CASNPGQGHGYTF.

This clonotype turned up a few times. The CDR3 sequence: CASRRSHTDTQYF. The CDR3 nucleotides are TGTGCCAGCCGCCGGTCCCACACAGATACGCAGTATTTT. The V gene is TRBV12-3 or TRBV12-4, the J gene TRBJ2-3; D is unclear. Trimming stripped 8 bases from V and 2 bases from J, with 11 bases between. This CDR3 has 13 amino acids.

Notes on this clonotype: The junction shows a germline mismatch at one end, possibly a read error. The rearrangement uses TRBV5-5 and TRBJ2-7; D might be TRBD2 (5 bases). In germline, CDR1 is SGHKS, CDR2 YYEKEE (reference sequence). The length of the CDR3 is 14 residues. This chain's CDR3 is CASNLADGLYEQYF. CDR3 nucleotide sequence: TGTGCCAGCAACTTGGCCGACGGACTGTACGAGCAGTACTTC.

The chain combines TRBV5-1 with TRBJ2-1; 8 nucleotides agree with TRBD1. The CDR3 sequence is 15 residues long. Germline-derived CDR1 and CDR2 are SGHRS and YFSETQ. V was pared by 0 bases and J by 5 bases, with 4 bases of the junction left unmatched. The CDR3 coding sequence is TGCGCCAGCAGCTTGGGAACAGGGGGTAACAATGAGCAGTTCTTC. Amino acids: CASSLGTGGNNEQFF.

The rearrangement links TRBV27 to TRBJ2-7; D unclear. The CDR3 spans 14 residues. The germline V gene encodes CDR1 MNHEY and CDR2 SMNVEV (reference sequence). Trimming removed 6 bases from V and 2 bases from J, with 14 bases in between. CDR3 region: CASSPPGVTYEQYF. The CDR3 region has the DNA TGTGCCAGCAGCCCCCCGGGCGTTACCTACGAGCAGTACTTC.

This clonotype was seen only a few times. The J gene is TRBJ2-3, the V gene TRBV11-3; D tentatively fits TRBD1 or TRBD2 (5 bases each). The CDR3 is 16 amino acids. Germline V gives CDR1 SGHNT, CDR2 YENEEA. V lost 5 bases and J lost 0, with 15 bases in between. The CDR3, as DNA: TGTGCCAGCAGCCGCCGGGACGGGCCTAGCACAGATACGCAGTATTTT. Translation: CASSRRDGPSTDTQYF.

As regards this clonotype: This may arise from a read error, as a much more abundant clone is one base away. V is TRBV5-1 and J is TRBJ2-7; 14 nucleotides match TRBD2. CDR1 SGHRS and CDR2 YFSETQ come from the germline V gene. Losses at the gene ends were 3 bases for V and 2 bases for J; bases not matched to a gene: 7. This CDR3 contains 17 residues. The CDR3, as DNA: TGCGCCAGCAGCTCCTGGACTAGCGGGAGGTTTACCTACGAGCAGTACTTC. This sequence encodes CASSSWTSGRFTYEQYF.